The sequence of this T cell receptor beta chain was determined in a study of blood T cell repertoires in COVID-19. Libraries were prepared by immunoSEQ multiplex PCR; TCRdb keeps only in-frame clonotypes and omits some of them. The data hold 200,000 to 250,000 clones, with roughly 89% observed a single time. Sequencing was performed on PBMCs or T cells enriched from blood (not recorded which). The receptor was derived from a woman aged 40 to 50 who had recovered from COVID-19.

The CDR3, as DNA: TGTGCCAGCAGTTTGCCGGGGATGAACACTGAAGCTTTCTTT. Residues: CASSLPGMNTEAFF. The chain joins TRBV28 to TRBJ1-1; D is uncertain. There are 14 residues in the CDR3. V lost 3 bases, J lost 0 bases, and 8 bases lay in between. Germline CDR1 is MDHEN and CDR2 is SYDVKM.